Reported below is one T cell receptor (beta chain). Per the germline V gene, CDR1 is MNHEY and CDR2 is SVGAGI. The CDR3 is made up of 15 amino acids. V lost 5 bases and J 6 bases, leaving 20 bases between the germline ends. The data were taken from a study of blood T cell repertoires in COVID-19. Sequenced by immunoSEQ multiplex PCR; TCRdb stores in-frame clones only, minus some. The profile shows 140,000 to 150,000 clones, approximately 88% of them singletons. This clonotype originated in a woman between 45 and 65 years old with acute or convalescent COVID-19. Source material: peripheral blood. J is TRBJ2-7 and V is TRBV6-5, with D maybe TRBD1 (6 bases). CDR3 residues: CASSPDLGTRREQYF. As DNA, the CDR3 is TGTGCCAGCAGTCCGGACCTGGGGACAAGGCGCGAGCAGTACTTC.